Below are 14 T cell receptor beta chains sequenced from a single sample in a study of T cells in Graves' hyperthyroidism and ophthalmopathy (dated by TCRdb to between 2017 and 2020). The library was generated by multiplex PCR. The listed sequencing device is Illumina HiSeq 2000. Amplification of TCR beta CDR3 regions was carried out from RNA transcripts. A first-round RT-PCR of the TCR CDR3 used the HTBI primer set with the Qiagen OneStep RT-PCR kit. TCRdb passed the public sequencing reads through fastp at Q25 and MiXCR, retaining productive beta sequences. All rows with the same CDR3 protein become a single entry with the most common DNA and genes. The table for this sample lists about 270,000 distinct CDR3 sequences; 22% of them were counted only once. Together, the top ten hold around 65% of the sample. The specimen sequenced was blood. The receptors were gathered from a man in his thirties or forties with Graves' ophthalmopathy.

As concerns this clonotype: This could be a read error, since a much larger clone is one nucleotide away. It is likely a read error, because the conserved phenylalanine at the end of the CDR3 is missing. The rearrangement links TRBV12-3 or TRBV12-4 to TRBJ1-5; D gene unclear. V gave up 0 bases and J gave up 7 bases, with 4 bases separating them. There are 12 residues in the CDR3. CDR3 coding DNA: TGTGCCAGCAGTTTAGCGGTGCAGCCCCAGCATCTT. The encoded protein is CASSLAVQPQHL.

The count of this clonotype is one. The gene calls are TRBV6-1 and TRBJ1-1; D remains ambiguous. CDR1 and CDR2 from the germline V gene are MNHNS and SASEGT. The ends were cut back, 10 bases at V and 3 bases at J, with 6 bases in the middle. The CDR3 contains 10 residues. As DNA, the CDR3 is TGTGCCACCGCTTACACTGAAGCTTTCTTT. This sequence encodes CATAYTEAFF.

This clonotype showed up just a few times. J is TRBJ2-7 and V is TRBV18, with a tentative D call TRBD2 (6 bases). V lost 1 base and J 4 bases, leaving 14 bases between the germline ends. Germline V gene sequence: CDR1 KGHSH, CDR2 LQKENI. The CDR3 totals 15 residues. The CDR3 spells CASSPQGTGAYEQYF. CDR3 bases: TGTGCCAGCTCACCACAGGGTACGGGAGCGTACGAGCAGTACTTC.

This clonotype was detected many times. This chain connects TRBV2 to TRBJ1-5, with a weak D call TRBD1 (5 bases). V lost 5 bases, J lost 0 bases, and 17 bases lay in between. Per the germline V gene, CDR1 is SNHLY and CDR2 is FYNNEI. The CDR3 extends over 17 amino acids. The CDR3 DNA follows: TGTGCCAGCAGTAACGGGGCCCAGTCTTATAGCAATCAGCCCCAGCATTTT. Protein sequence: CASSNGAQSYSNQPQHF.

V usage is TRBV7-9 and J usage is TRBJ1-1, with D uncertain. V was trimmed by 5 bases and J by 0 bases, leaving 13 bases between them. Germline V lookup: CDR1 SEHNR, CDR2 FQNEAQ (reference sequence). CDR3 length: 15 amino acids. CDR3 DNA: TGTGCCAGCAGCCCTATTGAGGGATTGAACACTGAAGCTTTCTTT. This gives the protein CASSPIEGLNTEAFF.

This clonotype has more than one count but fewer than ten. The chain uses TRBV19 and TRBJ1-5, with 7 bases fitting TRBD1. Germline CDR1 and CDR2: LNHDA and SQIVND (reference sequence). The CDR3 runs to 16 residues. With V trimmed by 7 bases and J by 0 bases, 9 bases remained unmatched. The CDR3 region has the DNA TGTGCCAGTACCCAGGGGACAGACAGTAGCAATCAGCCCCAGCATTTT. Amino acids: CASTQGTDSSNQPQHF.

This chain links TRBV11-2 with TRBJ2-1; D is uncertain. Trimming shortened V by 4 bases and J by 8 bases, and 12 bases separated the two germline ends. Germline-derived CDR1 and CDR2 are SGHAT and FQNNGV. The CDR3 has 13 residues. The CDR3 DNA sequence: TGTGCCAGCAGCTCCCCCGGGTCCGATGAGCAGTTCTTC. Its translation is CASSSPGSDEQFF.

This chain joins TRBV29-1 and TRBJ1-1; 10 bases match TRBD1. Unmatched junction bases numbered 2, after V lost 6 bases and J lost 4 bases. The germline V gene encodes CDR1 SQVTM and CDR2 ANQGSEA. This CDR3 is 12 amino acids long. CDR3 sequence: CSVGQGVTEAFF. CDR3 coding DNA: TGCAGCGTCGGACAGGGGGTCACTGAAGCTTTCTTT.

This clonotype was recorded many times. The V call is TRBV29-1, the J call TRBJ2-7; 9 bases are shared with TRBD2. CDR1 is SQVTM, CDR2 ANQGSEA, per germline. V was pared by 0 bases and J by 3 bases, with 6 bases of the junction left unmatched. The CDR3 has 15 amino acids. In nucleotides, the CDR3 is TGCAGCGTTGAAGATCGGCTAGCGGGAATCTACGAGCAGTACTTC. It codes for CSVEDRLAGIYEQYF.

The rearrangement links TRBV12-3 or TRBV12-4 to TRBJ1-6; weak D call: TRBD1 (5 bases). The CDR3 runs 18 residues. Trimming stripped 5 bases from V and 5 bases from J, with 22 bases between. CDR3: CASSRQLTIRQNNSPLHF. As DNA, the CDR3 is TGTGCCAGCAGTAGACAGCTAACTATTCGTCAGAATAATTCACCCCTCCACTTT.

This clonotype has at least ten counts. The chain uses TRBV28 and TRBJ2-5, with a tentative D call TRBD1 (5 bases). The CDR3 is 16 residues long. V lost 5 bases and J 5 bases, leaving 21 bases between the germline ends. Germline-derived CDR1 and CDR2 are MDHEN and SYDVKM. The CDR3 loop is CASSLTDADKGETQYF. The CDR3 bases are TGTGCCAGCAGTCTGACGGACGCGGACAAAGGGGAGACCCAGTACTTC. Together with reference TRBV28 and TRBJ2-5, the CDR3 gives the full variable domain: DVKVTQSSRYLVKRTGEKVFLECVQDMDHENMFWYRQDPGLGLRLIYFSYDVKMKEKGDIPEGYSVSREKKERFSLILESASTNQTSMYLCASSLTDADKGETQYFGPGTRLLVL.

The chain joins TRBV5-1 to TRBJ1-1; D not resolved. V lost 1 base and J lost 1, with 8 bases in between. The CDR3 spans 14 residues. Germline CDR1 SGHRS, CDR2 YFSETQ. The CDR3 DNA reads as TGCGCCAGCAGCTTGTATCAGGAGAACACTGAAGCTTTCTTT. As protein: CASSLYQENTEAFF.

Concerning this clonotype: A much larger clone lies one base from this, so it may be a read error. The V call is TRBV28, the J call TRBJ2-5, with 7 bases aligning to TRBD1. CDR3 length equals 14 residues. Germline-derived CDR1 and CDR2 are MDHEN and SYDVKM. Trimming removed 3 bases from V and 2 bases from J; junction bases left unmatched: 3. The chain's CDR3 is CASSFLGQQETQYF. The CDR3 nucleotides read TGTGCCAGCAGTTTTCTGGGACAGCAAGAGACCCAGTACTTC.

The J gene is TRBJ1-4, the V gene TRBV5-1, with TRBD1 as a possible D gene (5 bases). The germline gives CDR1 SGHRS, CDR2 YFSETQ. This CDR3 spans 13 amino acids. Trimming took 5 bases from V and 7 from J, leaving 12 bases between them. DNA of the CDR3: TGCGCCAGCAGGAGGGACTTAGGTGAAAAACTGTTTTTT. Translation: CASRRDLGEKLFF. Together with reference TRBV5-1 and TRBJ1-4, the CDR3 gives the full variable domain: KAGVTQTPRYLIKTRGQQVTLSCSPISGHRSVSWYQQTPGQGLQFLFEYFSETQRNKGNFPGRFSGRQFSNSRSEMNVSTLELGDSALYLCASRRDLGEKLFFGSGTQLSVL.